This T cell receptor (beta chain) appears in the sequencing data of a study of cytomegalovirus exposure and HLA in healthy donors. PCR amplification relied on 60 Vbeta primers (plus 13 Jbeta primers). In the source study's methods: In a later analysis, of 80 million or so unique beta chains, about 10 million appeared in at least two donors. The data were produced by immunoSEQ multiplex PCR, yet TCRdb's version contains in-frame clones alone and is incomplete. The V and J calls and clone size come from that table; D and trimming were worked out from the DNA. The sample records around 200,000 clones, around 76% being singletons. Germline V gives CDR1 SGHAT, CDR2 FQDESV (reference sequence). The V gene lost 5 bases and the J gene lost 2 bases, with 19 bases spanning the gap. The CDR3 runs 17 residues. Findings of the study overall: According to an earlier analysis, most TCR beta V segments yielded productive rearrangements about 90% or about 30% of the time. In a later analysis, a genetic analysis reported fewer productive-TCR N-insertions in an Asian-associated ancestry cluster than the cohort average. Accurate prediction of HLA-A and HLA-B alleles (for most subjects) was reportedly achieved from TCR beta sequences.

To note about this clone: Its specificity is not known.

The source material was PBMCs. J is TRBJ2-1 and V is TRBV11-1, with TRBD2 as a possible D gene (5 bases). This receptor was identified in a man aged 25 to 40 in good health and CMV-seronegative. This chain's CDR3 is CASSATSGSLAYNEQFF. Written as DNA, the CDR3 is TGTGCCAGCAGCGCAACGTCGGGGAGCCTAGCCTACAATGAGCAGTTCTTC.